Listed below are T cell receptor beta chains from one sample, sequenced in a study of cytomegalovirus exposure and HLA in healthy donors. This table comes from immunoSEQ multiplex PCR, and its TCRdb copy is limited to in-frame clones, with some not included. The table has just under 150,000 clones, about 91% seen once. The sequenced sample consisted of PBMCs. The source of these receptors is a man younger than 35 in good health and CMV-seropositive. Both conserved end residues are part of each CDR3. Each record gives: D gene, J gene, clone size, V gene, CDR3 protein, CDR3 DNA. The D gene is left open where the match is weak. The size field is filled for only some rows; it gives once, few, many or a size class.

d_gene: NA; j_gene: TRBJ2-5; abundance: NA; v_gene: TRBV18; CDR3aa: CASSPRGSAGYQETQYF; CDR3nt: TGTGCCAGCTCACCAAGGGGGAGCGCCGGATACCAAGAGACCCAGTACTTC
d_gene: NA; j_gene: TRBJ2-1; abundance: NA; v_gene: TRBV4-1; CDR3aa: CASSRTYEQFF; CDR3nt: TGCGCCAGCAGCCGTACTTACGAGCAGTTCTTC
d_gene: TRBD1; j_gene: TRBJ1-2; abundance: once; v_gene: TRBV29-1; CDR3aa: CSVEKGQGYGYTF; CDR3nt: TGCAGCGTTGAAAAGGGACAGGGGTATGGCTACACCTTC
d_gene: NA; j_gene: TRBJ1-6; abundance: NA; v_gene: TRBV6-1; CDR3aa: CASSANRVTYNSPLHF; CDR3nt: TGTGCCAGCAGTGCGAACAGGGTTACCTATAATTCACCCCTCCACTTT
d_gene: TRBD1; j_gene: TRBJ2-1; abundance: NA; v_gene: TRBV7-6; CDR3aa: CASSLRQGDYEQFF; CDR3nt: TGTGCCAGCAGCTTAAGGCAGGGGGATTATGAGCAGTTCTTC
d_gene: NA; j_gene: TRBJ2-7; abundance: NA; v_gene: TRBV28; CDR3aa: CASSLTGYEQYF; CDR3nt: TGTGCCAGCAGTTTAACGGGTTACGAGCAGTACTTC
d_gene: NA; j_gene: TRBJ1-5; abundance: NA; v_gene: TRBV18; CDR3aa: CASSRRTENQPQHF; CDR3nt: TGTGCCAGCTCAAGGCGGACAGAGAATCAGCCCCAGCATTTT
d_gene: NA; j_gene: TRBJ2-7; abundance: NA; v_gene: TRBV6-1; CDR3aa: CASSEGGVHEQYF; CDR3nt: TGTGCCAGCAGTGAGGGGGGAGTCCACGAGCAGTACTTC
d_gene: TRBD1; j_gene: TRBJ2-7; abundance: NA; v_gene: TRBV7-9; CDR3aa: CASSPQGREGEQYF; CDR3nt: TGTGCCAGCAGCCCACAGGGGCGAGAAGGCGAGCAGTACTTC
d_gene: NA; j_gene: TRBJ1-1; abundance: NA; v_gene: TRBV29-1; CDR3aa: CSVGVLDSLEAFF; CDR3nt: TGCAGCGTTGGGGTTCTCGACAGCCTTGAAGCTTTCTTT
d_gene: TRBD2; j_gene: TRBJ2-2; abundance: NA; v_gene: TRBV5-6; CDR3aa: CASAGSGTSGVTGELFF; CDR3nt: TGTGCCAGCGCCGGGTCCGGGACTAGCGGGGTCACCGGGGAGCTGTTTTTT
d_gene: TRBD2; j_gene: TRBJ2-7; abundance: NA; v_gene: TRBV5-6; CDR3aa: CASSLTTSGRNEQYF; CDR3nt: TGTGCCAGCAGCTTGACGACTAGCGGGAGGAACGAGCAGTACTTC
d_gene: NA; j_gene: TRBJ1-2; abundance: NA; v_gene: TRBV19; CDR3aa: CASIGGGGSNYGYTF; CDR3nt: TGTGCCAGTATAGGAGGGGGAGGGTCGAACTATGGCTACACCTTC
d_gene: NA; j_gene: TRBJ1-5; abundance: NA; v_gene: TRBV5-1; CDR3aa: CASSLVQGLQPQHF; CDR3nt: TGCGCCAGCAGCTTGGTGCAGGGTTTGCAGCCCCAGCATTTT
d_gene: NA; j_gene: TRBJ1-2; abundance: NA; v_gene: TRBV11-2; CDR3aa: CASRQAHRAGYTF; CDR3nt: TGTGCCAGCAGACAAGCGCACAGGGCTGGCTACACCTTC
d_gene: NA; j_gene: TRBJ2-1; abundance: NA; v_gene: TRBV19; CDR3aa: CASSPDSRLATDEQFF; CDR3nt: TGTGCCAGTAGCCCTGATTCGAGGCTAGCAACGGATGAGCAGTTCTTC
d_gene: NA; j_gene: TRBJ2-3; abundance: NA; v_gene: TRBV7-9; CDR3aa: CASSLGRNPFADTQYF; CDR3nt: TGTGCCAGCAGCTTAGGCAGAAATCCCTTTGCAGATACGCAGTATTTT
d_gene: TRBD1; j_gene: TRBJ2-7; abundance: NA; v_gene: TRBV5-1; CDR3aa: CASSGRDRGTHEQYF; CDR3nt: TGCGCCAGCAGCGGCCGGGACAGGGGGACCCACGAGCAGTACTTC
d_gene: NA; j_gene: TRBJ1-1; abundance: NA; v_gene: TRBV28; CDR3aa: CASKEQDTEAFF; CDR3nt: TGTGCCAGCAAAGAACAAGACACTGAAGCTTTCTTT
d_gene: TRBD2; j_gene: TRBJ2-2; abundance: NA; v_gene: TRBV28; CDR3aa: CASSLWRLAGGPGELFF; CDR3nt: TGTGCCAGCAGTCTATGGAGACTAGCGGGAGGGCCCGGGGAGCTGTTTTTT